These 22 T cell receptor beta chains originate from one sample sequenced in a study of blood T cell repertoires in COVID-19. Repertoires were generated with immunoSEQ multiplex PCR, while TCRdb's copy carries only in-frame clones and drops some. The top ten hold around 6.9% of the sample, which has 150,000 to 200,000 clones, around 85% seen once. Sequences were obtained from peripheral blood. These receptors were obtained from a man of 80 years or more with COVID-19, enrolled during active disease.

J is TRBJ2-3 and V is TRBV12-5; 8 bases map to TRBD2. V trimming: 7 bases; J trimming: 2 bases; junction bases outside the gene matches: 5. The CDR3 is 14 amino acids. CDR1 and CDR2 (germline): LGHNT, FRNRAP. The CDR3 DNA is TGTGCTAGTGCAGAAGCGGGGGCCACAGATACGCAGTATTTT. This sequence encodes CASAEAGATDTQYF.

The chain combines TRBV9 with TRBJ2-2; the match to TRBD1 covers 12 bases. After removal of 0 bases from V and 5 bases from J, the junction contained 8 bases not matched to a gene. Germline CDR1 SGDLS, CDR2 YYNGEE. The CDR3 loop spans 18 amino acids. DNA for the CDR3: TGTGCCAGCAGCGTAGAACCCTGGGACAGGGGGCGAACCGGGGAGCTGTTTTTT. This sequence encodes CASSVEPWDRGRTGELFF.

V usage is TRBV6-2 or TRBV6-3 and J usage is TRBJ2-3; TRBD2 aligns across 11 bases. This CDR3 has 15 residues. Losses at the gene ends were 1 base for V and 4 bases for J; bases not matched to a gene: 1. In germline, CDR1 is MNHEY, CDR2 SVGEGT. In nucleotides, the CDR3 is TGTGCCAGCAGTTACTTTAGCGGGGGGGCAGATACGCAGTATTTT. It encodes CASSYFSGGADTQYF.

This clone was counted once. The CDR3 region has the DNA TGTGCCAGCAGCTTAGTTTCCGGGACAGGGTTCACAGATACGCAGTATTTT. As protein: CASSLVSGTGFTDTQYF. This sequence joins TRBV7-2 and TRBJ2-3; 9 positions agree with TRBD1. This CDR3 contains 17 residues. From germline, CDR1 is SGHTA and CDR2 FQGNSA. Trimming cost V 1 base and J 2 bases; bases outside gene matches: 7.

V and J are TRBV6-5 and TRBJ1-4; 9 nucleotides match TRBD1. The CDR3 is 15 amino acids. J was trimmed by 6 bases and V by 6 bases; bases with no gene match: 8. CDR1 and CDR2 (germline): MNHEY, SVGAGI. Here the CDR3 reads CASRAVQGADEKLFF. The DNA of the CDR3 is TGTGCCAGCAGGGCCGTACAGGGGGCTGATGAAAAACTGTTTTTT.

The chain links TRBV1 to TRBJ2-3; the table's D gene call, TRBD2, was not cross checked with the DNA. TRBV1 is a pseudogene segment. The CDR3 covers 17 residues. CDR3 sequence (DNA): TGCACCAGCAGCCAAGATCGCGGGGGACCCGGCACAGATACGCAGTATTTT. Residues: CTSSQDRGGPGTDTQYF.

The chain couples TRBV4-2 to TRBJ1-2, with TRBD1 matching 8 bases. Germline V gene sequence: CDR1 LGHNA, CDR2 YNFKEQ. This CDR3 has 14 amino acids. Trimming at V came to 0 bases and at J to 4 bases, leaving 1 base not matched to a gene. CDR3 in amino acids: CASSQEDRGYGYTF. The CDR3 nucleotides are TGTGCCAGCAGCCAAGAAGACAGGGGCTATGGCTACACCTTC.

This chain joins TRBV5-1 and TRBJ1-3; the D is unclear. Germline values: CDR1 SGHRS, CDR2 YFSETQ. The V gene lost 0 bases and the J gene lost 8 bases, with 9 bases spanning the gap. The CDR3 runs 13 residues. Written as DNA, the CDR3 is TGCGCCAGCAGCTTGGAGGGAGGAGACACCATATATTTT. Translating gives CASSLEGGDTIYF.

The gene calls are TRBV5-1 and TRBJ1-1, with TRBD1 matching 8 bases. The junction had 3 bases not matched to a gene; V was cut back by 3 bases and J by 5 bases. CDR1 is SGHRS, CDR2 YFSETQ, per germline. The CDR3 is 13 residues long. CDR3 sequence reads: CASSWRQGTEAFF. DNA of the CDR3: TGCGCCAGCAGCTGGAGACAGGGGACTGAAGCTTTCTTT. Full variable domain (outside the CDR3, taken from reference TRBV5-1 and TRBJ1-1): KAGVTQTPRYLIKTRGQQVTLSCSPISGHRSVSWYQQTPGQGLQFLFEYFSETQRNKGNFPGRFSGRQFSNSRSEMNVSTLELGDSALYLCASSWRQGTEAFFGQGTRLTVV.

A few counts support this clone. For the CDR3, the DNA is TGCGCCAGCAGCTTGGACAGGGCCTACGAGCAGTACTTC. Translated, it gives CASSLDRAYEQYF. This rearrangement joins TRBV5-1 to TRBJ2-7; tentatively, D is TRBD1 (6 bases). Germline V gene data show CDR1 as SGHRS and CDR2 as YFSETQ. The CDR3 has 13 amino acids. V lost 0 bases, J lost 2 bases, and 6 bases lay in between.

This chain uses TRBV27 with TRBJ2-7; 10 nucleotides agree with TRBD1. The V gene end was trimmed by 2 bases and the J gene end by 1 base; junction bases not matched to a gene: 11. Germline V CDR1 and CDR2: MNHEY, SMNVEV (reference sequence). The CDR3 sequence is 18 residues long. In DNA form, the CDR3 reads TGTGCCAGCAGTTTAGGCCCCGGGACAGGGGCCAGATCCTACGAGCAGTACTTC. Protein sequence: CASSLGPGTGARSYEQYF.

V gene TRBV5-1 combines with J gene TRBJ2-1, with TRBD2 as a possible D gene (7 bases). The germline V gene encodes CDR1 SGHRS and CDR2 YFSETQ. This CDR3 contains 16 residues. Trimming removed 4 bases at V and 5 bases at J, with 19 bases between. The CDR3: CASSPNVGGLNNEQFF. The CDR3 DNA sequence: TGCGCCAGCAGCCCGAATGTCGGGGGGCTCAACAATGAGCAGTTCTTC.

This chain links TRBV11-3 with TRBJ2-7, with 8 bases identical to TRBD1. The CDR3 runs 15 residues. Trimming at V came to 5 bases and at J to 4 bases, leaving 10 bases not matched to a gene. Germline V CDR1 and CDR2: SGHNT, YENEEA. CDR3 sequence reads: CASSGTGTGVYEQYF. CDR3 in DNA: TGTGCCAGCAGCGGGACCGGGACAGGCGTTTACGAGCAGTACTTC.

This clone appeared a single time. The chain links TRBV7-2 to TRBJ2-3; tentative D call: TRBD2 (6 bases). The CDR3 length is 15 residues. Germline-derived CDR1 and CDR2 are SGHTA and FQGNSA. The V end was cut by 0 bases, the J end by 5 bases, with 12 bases between. CDR3 sequence (DNA): TGTGCCAGCAGCTTAGCGGCCGGGGGAAGAGATACGCAGTATTTT. Translated, it gives CASSLAAGGRDTQYF.

This clone was found a few times. The rearrangement links TRBV13 to TRBJ1-6, with unresolved D. This CDR3 has 17 amino acids. V was cut by 4 bases and J by 0 bases, with 13 bases left in between. Germline CDR1 is PRHDT and CDR2 is FYEKMQ (reference sequence). The CDR3 region has the DNA TGTGCCAGCAGCTCCCGGAGGCGGAGCTCCTATAATTCACCCCTCCACTTT. Encoded protein: CASSSRRRSSYNSPLHF.

V gene TRBV7-3 combines with J gene TRBJ2-3; a possible D gene is TRBD2 (6 bases). V shed 5 bases and J shed 0 bases, with 9 bases lying between them. CDR1 SGHTA and CDR2 FQGTGA come from the germline V gene. The CDR3 spans 14 residues. CDR3 protein: CASSLGLSTDTQYF. The DNA of the CDR3 is TGTGCCAGCAGCCTGGGACTCAGCACAGATACGCAGTATTTT.

This chain connects TRBV13 to TRBJ2-2, with D possibly matching TRBD1 (8 bases). CDR1 is PRHDT, CDR2 FYEKMQ, per germline (reference sequence). V shed 5 bases and J shed 4 bases, with 14 bases lying between them. The CDR3 length is 15 residues. For the CDR3, the DNA is TGTGCCAGCAGCACCTACAGGGGGGGCACCGGGGAGCTGTTTTTT. Translating gives CASSTYRGGTGELFF.

The gene calls are TRBV5-1 and TRBJ2-1, with 10 bases identical to TRBD2. Germline V lookup: CDR1 SGHRS, CDR2 YFSETQ. Unmatched junction bases numbered 12, after V lost 3 bases and J lost 9 bases. This CDR3 has 16 amino acids. The CDR3 sequence: CASSSSPAGGYTEQFF. DNA for the CDR3: TGCGCCAGCAGCTCGTCCCCAGCGGGGGGGTATACTGAGCAGTTCTTC.

In its sample, this clone was seen once. The gene calls are TRBV19 and TRBJ1-1; D is unresolved. Germline CDR1 is LNHDA and CDR2 is SQIVND (reference sequence). V was clipped by 5 bases and J by 1 base, with 8 bases between them. This CDR3 has 13 residues. CDR3 coding DNA: TGTGCCAGTAGTGGCCGATGGAACACTGAAGCTTTCTTT. This gives the protein CASSGRWNTEAFF.

The chain links TRBV9 to TRBJ1-2, with 8 nucleotides matching TRBD1. The CDR3 spans 13 residues. V shed 3 bases, J shed 8 bases, and the junction held 6 bases outside the gene matches. From germline, CDR1 is SGDLS and CDR2 YYNGEE. Here the CDR3 reads CASSGYRGDGYTF. The CDR3 nucleotides read TGTGCCAGCAGCGGCTACAGGGGGGACGGCTACACCTTC.

This clone was counted a single time. This sequence joins TRBV27 and TRBJ2-7; no definite D call. Trimming cost V 4 bases and J 3 bases, with 10 bases left between them. The CDR3 has 13 amino acids. Germline V gives CDR1 MNHEY, CDR2 SMNVEV (reference sequence). CDR3 sequence (DNA): TGTGCCAGCAGTTCCGACACCGGCTACGAGCAGTACTTC. Encoded protein: CASSSDTGYEQYF.

The gene calls are TRBV13 and TRBJ2-7, with TRBD2 as a possible D gene (6 bases). Trimming left V 5 bases short and J 0 bases short, with 14 bases between. This CDR3 has 15 residues. Germline V gives CDR1 PRHDT, CDR2 FYEKMQ (reference sequence). DNA of the CDR3: TGTGCCAGCAGCCCGGAGGGCCCGACCTCCTACGAGCAGTACTTC. Its translation: CASSPEGPTSYEQYF.